This TCR beta chain stems from a study of shared clonotypes between healthy human individuals. The CDR3 sequence is 13 residues long. Trimming stripped 4 bases from V and 4 bases from J, with 11 bases between. Germline V gives CDR1 SGHRS, CDR2 YFSETQ. Points on this clone: Antigen: not known.

Study observations and caveats: Only blood underwent sampling, and tissue repertoires likely differ. Estimated richness was generally greater in naive than memory subsets. Naive CD4 clonotypes were shared across a handful of donors at roughly 4.6%.

Authors' analysis steps: Junction-only immunoSEQ sequences carried no quality scores, so filtering differed. TCRdb's table, derived via immunoSEQ multiplex PCR, lists solely in-frame clones and lacks some. The D gene and trimming were derived from the DNA, and the V and J assignments and clone size from that table. The sample consists of about 1.1 million clones, around three quarters of them appearing once. V gene TRBV5-1 combines with J gene TRBJ1-2; D unresolved. Sequences were obtained from memory CD4+ T cells from PBMCs. Subset here: CD45RA-negative fraction. This TCR came from a man aged 18 to 30 in good health. Some clones in this sample may be carry-over from other donors' samples. CDR3 bases: TGCGCCAGCAGCCAGAGCGTTCCCTATGGCTACACCTTC. It encodes CASSQSVPYGYTF. Variable domain in full (rest from reference TRBV5-1 and TRBJ1-2): KAGVTQTPRYLIKTRGQQVTLSCSPISGHRSVSWYQQTPGQGLQFLFEYFSETQRNKGNFPGRFSGRQFSNSRSEMNVSTLELGDSALYLCASSQSVPYGYTFGSGTRLTVV.